This T cell receptor (beta chain) stems from a study of T cells after yellow fever vaccination. This clonotype was seen many times. The CDR3 runs to 15 residues. With 4 bases removed from V and 2 bases from J, the gap between germline ends came to 15 bases. CDR1 is LGHDT and CDR2 is YNNKEL in the germline V gene (reference sequence). Via MiXCR, TCRdb re-called the 5' RACE reads, giving one row per CDR3 protein. The sample consists of about 360,000 distinct CDR3 sequences, under 7.5% of them appearing once. The sequencing here drew on PBMCs, taken 5 days after the yellow fever booster vaccination. This chain connects TRBV3-1 to TRBJ2-7; a weak D match, TRBD1 (6 bases). The sequence was obtained from a man aged 25 to 40 who received the YFV17D yellow fever vaccine. The CDR3 sequence is CASSLREGETYEQYF. The DNA for the CDR3 is TGTGCCAGCAGCCTGCGAGAGGGGGAAACCTACGAGCAGTACTTC.